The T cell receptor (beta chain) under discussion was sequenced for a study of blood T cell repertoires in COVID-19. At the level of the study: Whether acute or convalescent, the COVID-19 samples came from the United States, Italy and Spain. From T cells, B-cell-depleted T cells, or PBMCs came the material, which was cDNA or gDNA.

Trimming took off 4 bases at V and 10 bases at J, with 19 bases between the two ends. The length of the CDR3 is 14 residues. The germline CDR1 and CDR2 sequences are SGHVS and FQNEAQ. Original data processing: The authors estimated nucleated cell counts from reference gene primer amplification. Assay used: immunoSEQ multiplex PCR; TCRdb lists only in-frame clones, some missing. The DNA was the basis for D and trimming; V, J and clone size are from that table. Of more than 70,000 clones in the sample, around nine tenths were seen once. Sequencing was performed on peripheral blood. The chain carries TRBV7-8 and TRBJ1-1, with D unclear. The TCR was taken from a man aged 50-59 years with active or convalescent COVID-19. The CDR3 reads CASSSTRVPDGAFF. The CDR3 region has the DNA TGTGCCAGCAGCTCAACTCGGGTTCCCGATGGAGCTTTCTTT.